The entry that follows covers one T cell receptor (beta chain) sequence. What it binds is not known. This entry is derived from a study of beta chain features in type 1 diabetes. Study-wide findings and caveats: Patients with Type 1 diabetes showed moderately but significantly shorter TCRB CDR3s in all four CD4+ subsets.

Germline values: CDR1 GTSNPN, CDR2 SVGIG (reference sequence). The CDR3 is made up of 15 amino acids. Between the trimmed V and J ends, which lost 2 bases and 5 bases, there was a span of 16 bases. The authors reverse transcribed all of the isolated RNA, so sequencing captured expressed TCRB transcripts. Generated by immunoSEQ multiplex PCR, the TCRdb table keeps only in-frame clones and is missing some. This repertoire shows 150,000 to 200,000 clones, roughly 60% found once; its top ten account for 0.08% to 0.1%. This TCR derives from a young man with type 1 diabetes. The chain combines TRBV30 with TRBJ2-1; D possibly corresponds to TRBD2 (6 bases). The specimen was naive CD4+ T cells from blood. The CDR3 DNA is TGTGCCTGGAGTTCCTTGGGGGGAAATCACAATGAGCAGTTCTTC. Its translation: CAWSSLGGNHNEQFF.